Each of the 3 T cell receptor beta chains below was sequenced from the same sample in a study of Ad26.COV2.S vaccination and SARS-CoV-2 variants. Clones were sequenced by immunoSEQ multiplex PCR, and TCRdb holds only the in-frame ones, with some missing. The data show around 450,000 clones, around 90% seen once. Stated treatment: some 20 received Ad26.COV2.S at low or high dose, single or two shots; roughly five received placebo; per-sample allocation not given. Day 63 after the first injection of vaccine or placebo was the sampling time. The input for sequencing was peripheral blood, taken in a trial of Ad26.COV2.S vaccine versus placebo. The receptors here all came from a person between 18 and 60 years old who received the Ad26.COV2.S COVID-19 vaccine or a placebo.

This rearrangement joins TRBV7-9 to TRBJ2-1; 8 bases agree with TRBD2. The germline V gene has CDR1 SEHNR and CDR2 FQNEAQ (reference sequence). The CDR3 is 14 amino acids. The V and J ends lost 5 bases and 8 bases, in that order; junction bases with no gene match: 8. Here the CDR3 reads CASSQRTSLHEQFF. Written as DNA, the CDR3 is TGTGCCAGCAGCCAACGGACTAGCCTGCATGAGCAGTTCTTC.

The J gene is TRBJ2-7, the V gene TRBV6-5, with TRBD2 matching 9 bases. The CDR3 contains 15 residues. Germline V gene sequence: CDR1 MNHEY, CDR2 SVGAGI. V was pared by 5 bases and J by 6 bases, with 11 bases of the junction left unmatched. The CDR3 loop reads CASSPVIAGESEQYF. The CDR3 DNA is TGTGCCAGCAGTCCCGTCATAGCGGGAGAAAGCGAGCAGTACTTC.

The chain uses TRBV7-8 and TRBJ2-7; no reliable D call. Germline V gives CDR1 SGHVS, CDR2 FQNEAQ. V lost 1 base and J 0 bases, leaving 7 bases between the germline ends. This CDR3 spans 14 amino acids. CDR3 amino acids: CASSLGGNSYEQYF. The CDR3 DNA sequence: TGTGCCAGCAGCTTAGGCGGCAACTCCTACGAGCAGTACTTC.